This TCR beta chain was sequenced during a study of CD8+ T cells in alopecia areata. General study points: There were many expanded lesional clones persisting in scalp and blood during tofacitinib.

Treatment in this sample: oral pan-JAK inhibitor, 5-10 mg twice daily. Comment on this clone: Its antigen is currently unknown.

CDR1 and CDR2 (germline): SGHVS, FNYEAQ. Trimming took 1 base from V and 3 from J; bases not matched to a gene: 6. This CDR3 is built from 15 residues. cDNA reverse transcribed from extracted RNA served as the sequencing template. Profiling relied on immunoSEQ multiplex PCR, and the TCRdb table lists in-frame clones only, not all of them. In the table there are about 180,000 clones, less than 70% of which are singletons. The sequence derives from a human donor with alopecia areata. The J gene is TRBJ2-7, the V gene TRBV7-6, with 7 bases aligning to TRBD2. The sample here was CD8+ T cells sorted from blood, taken at week 24, from a patient treated with tofacitinib. CDR3 residues: CASSLGTSGVYEQYF. CDR3 sequence (DNA): TGTGCCAGCAGCTTAGGGACTAGTGGGGTCTACGAGCAGTACTTC.